The sequence of this T cell receptor beta chain was determined in a study of T cell changes during pregnancy in multiple sclerosis. Produced via immunoSEQ multiplex PCR; TCRdb's table is partial and in-frame only. Among about 43,000 clones, roughly 90% were seen once, and the ten largest hold roughly 4.5%. Germline CDR1 reads KGHSH; CDR2 reads LQKENI. This CDR3 is 14 amino acids long. V gave up 2 bases and J gave up 4 bases, with 9 bases separating them. The clonotype comes from a female donor in good health, enrolled as a control in a pregnancy study. The gene calls are TRBV18 and TRBJ1-5; D may be TRBD1 (6 bases). The source material was peripheral blood, sampled in the second trimester of pregnancy. As DNA, the CDR3 is TGTGCCAGCTCACCAACCAGGGGTAATCAGCCCCAGCATTTT. It codes for CASSPTRGNQPQHF.